One TCR beta chain is described in this entry. What antigen it recognizes has not been identified. No per-base quality is available; no much larger clone lies one base away. V drops 1 base and J drops 4 bases, leaving 13 bases in between. From the cysteine up to the phenylalanine, the CDR3 has a length of 15 residues. The DNA shown is the 45-base CDR3, in frame from base 1. The germline V gene gives CDR1 as MNHNS and CDR2 as SASEGT. These data come from a study of shared clonotypes between healthy human individuals (TCRdb year 2020). About the study as a whole: The cohort comprised a couple of women and three men aged 18 to 49 years. The study deeply sequenced blood TCR repertoires of several healthy adults to estimate repertoire size and the extent of clonotype sharing between individuals. Different laboratories and diverse techniques were used to prepare libraries and sequence TCR repertoires, to increase sequencing depth and limit assay-specific biases. Between about 0.8 and 9 billion PBMCs per donor were obtained by leukapheresis. For each donor, CD4 naive and CD4 memory were each run on three plates, CD8 naive on two plates, and CD8 memory on one plate.

TCR CDR3 regions were amplified from genomic DNA by multiplex PCR using the deep immunoSEQ assay. Extracted genomic DNA from each cell subset was distributed evenly across all wells of several immunoSEQ 96-well plates, and each plate was treated as a replicate. Each replicate PCR for sorted subsets received approximately 200 ng genomic DNA, equal to some 32,000 T cell genomes. Purified libraries were quantified with a Qubit 3.0 fluorometer, sized on a Bioanalyzer 2100, and re-quantified with the KAPA Library Quantification kit. Every immunoSEQ 96-well plate was sequenced on a dedicated single-read 150-cycle Illumina NextSeq 550 flow cell. Regarding the original processing steps: The immunoSEQ output contained only junctional sequences without quality scores, so filtering could not match that applied to full-length reads. To assign V/J genes and CDR3, sequences were annotated using PyIR, a Python wrapper for IgBLAST v1.9, with IMGT germline references. Reads with weak V/J assignments (E-value above 1e-6), missing CDR3, stop codons, out-of-frame junctions, or ambiguous translated residues were removed. V3J clonotypes were defined as sequences sharing an identical inferred V gene, J gene, and CDR3 amino acid sequence. To compute the percentage overlap between repertoires, the number of shared unique clonotypes was divided by the size of the smaller repertoire. Richness of each repertoire was evaluated using RTK rarefaction, the Chao1 estimator, and Recon v2.1 estimates of unobserved clonotypes. For all TCRbeta clonotypes obtained by the gDNA method from a few donors, generation probabilities were computed with OLGA. TCRdb limited this immuneACCESS table to in-frame rearrangements with V and J called. A share of clones is missing; checked studies link under half to unresolved V genes, and the rest is unexplained. V and J calls plus clone size are reproduced from that table; the DNA served to infer D and trimming. The sample has 2 million to 2.5 million clones on record, 95% of them singletons. The top ten hold 0.13% of the sample.

General study outcomes and caveats: Incomplete sequencing was indicated by rarefaction of sorted-subset datasets, despite the large sequencing depth. Estimated clonotype richness was generally larger for naive than for memory subsets. Roughly 5% of naive CD4, 3.5% of naive CD8, 2.3% of memory CD4, and 0.4% of memory CD8 clonotypes were shared across several donors. Sampling was limited to blood, and TCR repertoires in tissue likely differ from TCR repertoires in blood. Higher generation probabilities were observed for clonotypes shared by all four sorted-subset donors than for non-shared clonotypes. The genetic and exposure-history diversity represented was limited by the small number of donors. Pairwise subsampling indicated that sequencing depth was expected to affect the degree of clonotype sharing among donors.

Healthy HIV-negative adults with no recently reported acute infections or vaccinations were included as donors. Every donor was a Caucasian adult living in Nashville, Tennessee, USA. CD4+ T cells were enriched by magnetic negative selection, after which naive cells were positively selected on CD45RA and the negative fraction was taken as the memory subset. Blood was obtained by leukapheresis, after which PBMCs were separated by Ficoll-Histopaque density gradient centrifugation and cryopreserved in liquid nitrogen vapor phase. Purity and quantity of every magnetically sorted T cell population were checked by analytical flow cytometry. From each sorted fraction, genomic DNA was isolated and quantified by UV absorbance on a Nanodrop 2000c.

This clonotype originated in a man younger than 35 in good health. The material sequenced was naive CD4+ T cells sorted from blood. The sample's cell subset or site, from its label and the paper: CD45RA+ positively selected. The rearranged segments are TRBV6-1 and TRBJ2-5, and the D gene may be TRBD2, 5 bases matching. In nucleotides, the sequence is TGTGCCAGCAGTGAAGAGAGCCGAGAGGGAGAGACCCAGTACTTC. Translated, this is CASSEESREGETQYF.